This is a list of T cell receptor beta chains from one sample in a study of OX40 agonist ivuxolimab in advanced cancers. This table comes from immunoSEQ multiplex PCR, and its TCRdb copy is limited to in-frame clones, with some not included. This sample has tens of thousands of clones, with over 90% found just once. This specimen was CD4+ or CD8+ T cells sorted from blood, taken in a trial of the OX40 agonist ivuxolimab. The receptors here all came from an adult with an advanced solid tumor such as melanoma, head and neck, liver or kidney cancer. The CDR3 runs from the conserved cysteine through the conserved F or W. A D gene is named only where the DNA matches it firmly. Expanded clones get a size class; other rows say once, few or many, or leave the size out.

>TRBV25-1|-|-|TRBJ2-1
CASAQEGYEQFF
TGTGCCAGCGCCCAAGAGGGGTATGAGCAGTTCTTC
>TRBV7-9|-|TRBD1|TRBJ1-2
CASSLVGGADYGYTF
TGTGCCAGCAGCTTGGTAGGGGGCGCTGACTATGGCTACACCTTC
>TRBV5-6|once|-|TRBJ2-7
CASPYYEQYF
TGTGCCTCTCCCTACTACGAGCAGTACTTC
>TRBV11-2|-|-|TRBJ1-1
CASSTDRREWNTEAFF
TGTGCCAGCAGCACCGATAGGAGGGAATGGAACACTGAAGCTTTCTTT
>TRBV27|-|TRBD2|TRBJ2-3
CASSLTSGREGTDTQYF
TGTGCCAGCAGTTTAACTAGCGGGAGAGAGGGCACAGATACGCAGTATTTT
>TRBV5-4|-|-|TRBJ2-2
CASSLGDGPGELFF
TGTGCCAGCAGCTTGGGTGACGGGCCCGGGGAGCTGTTTTTT
>TRBV6-1|-|-|TRBJ1-3
CASSADPLLLSGNTIYF
TGTGCCAGCAGTGCCGATCCTCTACTACTCTCTGGAAACACCATATATTTT
>TRBV11-3|-|-|TRBJ2-1
CASSLGSGNEQFF
TGTGCCAGCAGCTTAGGGTCGGGAAATGAGCAGTTCTTC
>TRBV27|-|TRBD2|TRBJ2-3
CASSLGLGWDTQYF
TGTGCCAGCAGTTTGGGACTAGGGTGGGATACGCAGTATTTT
>TRBV5-8|-|-|TRBJ1-1
CASSYHGSGTEAFF
TGTGCCAGCAGCTATCACGGGAGCGGCACTGAAGCTTTCTTT
>TRBV28|-|-|TRBJ2-7
CASSFGSGYEQYF
-
>TRBV19|-|TRBD1|TRBJ1-1
CASSFGTGSTEAFF
TGTGCCAGTAGTTTCGGGACAGGGTCCACTGAAGCTTTCTTT
>TRBV5-6|-|-|TRBJ1-2
CASSLGTGYTF
TGTGCCAGCAGCTTGGGGACTGGCTACACCTTC
>TRBV7-6|-|-|TRBJ2-1
CASSSREGAVF
TGTGCCAGCAGCTCGAGGGAGGGGGCCGTCTTC
>TRBV10-3|-|-|TRBJ1-1
CAISESMGQEAFF
TGTGCCATCAGTGAGTCGATGGGTCAGGAAGCTTTCTTT
>TRBV19|-|-|TRBJ1-5
CASILHGGPKNQPQHF
TGTGCCAGTATCCTACACGGGGGCCCGAAGAATCAGCCCCAGCATTTT
>TRBV7-8|-|-|TRBJ2-1
CASRGPDGNEQFF
TGTGCCAGCAGAGGGCCAGATGGCAATGAGCAGTTCTTC
>TRBV6-1|-|TRBD2|TRBJ2-1
CASSERREASSYNEQFF
TGTGCCAGCAGTGAAAGGCGGGAGGCGTCCTCCTACAATGAGCAGTTCTTC
>TRBV10-3|-|-|TRBJ2-1
CAIREIGSKGEQFF
TGTGCCATCAGGGAAATAGGGTCCAAGGGTGAGCAGTTCTTC
>TRBV27|-|TRBD2|TRBJ2-1
CASSLYPGGREGYNEQFF
TGTGCCAGCAGTTTATACCCAGGAGGGCGGGAGGGCTACAATGAGCAGTTCTTC
>TRBV6-5|-|-|TRBJ2-6
CASSYSSGANVLTF
TGTGCCAGCAGTTACAGCTCTGGGGCCAACGTCCTGACTTTC
>TRBV7-9|-|-|TRBJ2-2
CASNPRKFANTGELFF
TGTGCCAGCAACCCTAGAAAATTCGCGAACACCGGGGAGCTGTTTTTT
>TRBV6-4|-|-|TRBJ1-3
CASSDSTGSSGNTIYF
TGTGCCAGCAGTGACTCTACAGGGAGCTCTGGAAACACCATATATTTT
>TRBV7-9|-|-|TRBJ2-7
CASGGTHYEQYF
TGTGCCAGCGGCGGAACACACTACGAGCAGTACTTC
>TRBV7-9|-|-|TRBJ2-1
CASSPTRRDYNEQFF
TGTGCCAGCAGCCCTACCCGGCGGGACTACAATGAGCAGTTCTTC
>TRBV12-2|-|-|TRBJ1-4
CASRLLVRGDTTNEKLFF
TGTGCAAGTCGCCTACTTGTACGAGGGGACACAACTAATGAAAAACTGTTTTTT
>TRBV6-1|-|-|TRBJ2-7
CASSDVASYEQYF
TGTGCCAGCAGTGACGTTGCCTCCTACGAGCAGTACTTC
>TRBV7-2|-|TRBD2|TRBJ2-5
CASSIGRGETQYF
TGTGCCAGCAGCATCGGGAGGGGAGAGACCCAGTACTTC
>TRBV13|few|TRBD2|TRBJ2-7
CASSFTSEYEQYF
TGTGCCAGCAGTTTTACTAGCGAGTACGAGCAGTACTTC
>TRBV4-3|-|TRBD2|TRBJ2-7
CASSQEGLGSYEQYF
TGCGCCAGCAGCCAAGAAGGACTAGGCTCCTACGAGCAGTACTTC
>TRBV13|once|TRBD2|TRBJ2-7
CASSSTSVDTYEQYF
TGTGCCAGCAGCTCAACTAGCGTCGATACCTACGAGCAGTACTTC
>TRBV10-3|-|TRBD2|TRBJ2-7
CAISQRDAAYEQYF
TGTGCCATCAGTCAGCGGGATGCCGCCTACGAGCAGTACTTC
>TRBV4-3|-|-|TRBJ2-7
CASSQDNEGATRHEQYF
TGCGCCAGCAGCCAAGATAACGAGGGTGCGACTCGCCACGAGCAGTACTTC
>TRBV6-5|-|TRBD1|TRBJ1-1
CASSKGTGGDAFF
TGTGCCAGCAGTAAGGGGACAGGGGGTGATGCTTTCTTT
>TRBV2|once|-|TRBJ2-5
CASSGIRGAETQYF
TGTGCCAGCAGTGGGATCAGGGGCGCAGAGACCCAGTACTTC
>TRBV6-1|-|TRBD1|TRBJ1-2
CASSGRAGGFSGYTF
TGTGCCAGCAGTGGCCGGGCAGGGGGCTTTAGTGGCTACACCTTC
>TRBV11-2|-|-|TRBJ1-1
CASSHGQEAFF
TGTGCCAGCAGCCATGGACAGGAAGCTTTCTTT
>TRBV27|-|-|TRBJ1-6
CASCPYGGGSPLHF
TGTGCCAGCTGTCCTTATGGGGGTGGTTCACCCCTCCACTTT
>TRBV9|-|-|TRBJ2-1
CASSVNNEQFF
TGTGCCAGCAGCGTTAACAATGAGCAGTTCTTC
>TRBV9|-|-|TRBJ2-1
CASSGTESSYNEQFF
TGTGCCAGCAGCGGGACGGAGAGCTCCTACAATGAGCAGTTCTTC
>TRBV27|-|-|TRBJ2-1
CASSLSEAGTFNNEQFF
TGTGCCAGCAGTTTATCGGAGGCGGGCACATTTAACAATGAGCAGTTCTTC
>TRBV7-6|-|TRBD2|TRBJ2-7
CASSPGTSGYEQYF
TGTGCCAGCAGCCCAGGGACTAGCGGGTACGAGCAGTACTTC
>TRBV6-6|-|TRBD1|TRBJ1-5
CASRTGSGQPQHF
TGTGCCAGCAGGACAGGGTCGGGGCAGCCCCAGCATTTT
>TRBV14|-|-|TRBJ2-6
CASTQLSSGANVLTF
TGTGCCAGCACCCAGCTGAGCTCTGGGGCCAACGTCCTGACTTTC
>TRBV7-9|-|-|TRBJ1-2
CASSLGSSGGVYGYTF
TGTGCCAGCAGCTTAGGATCCTCCGGGGGAGTTTATGGCTACACCTTC
>TRBV5-1|-|TRBD2|TRBJ2-1
CASSYLAGDYNEQFF
TGCGCCAGCAGCTATCTAGCGGGAGACTACAATGAGCAGTTCTTC
>TRBV28|-|TRBD1|TRBJ2-1
CASTPLGTGGSYEQFF
TGTGCCAGCACCCCTCTTGGGACAGGGGGCTCATATGAGCAGTTCTTC